Below, 30 T cell receptor beta chains from the same sample are listed, as sequenced in a study of T cell responses to AZD1222 COVID-19 vaccine. Data came from immunoSEQ multiplex PCR; TCRdb stores just in-frame clones and leaves some out. The sample consists of some 150,000 clones, more than 80% of them appearing once. The material sequenced was peripheral blood, taken on day 0 of MenACWY control vaccination. All receptors derive from an adult in good health.

The V call is TRBV18, the J call TRBJ2-7; D tentatively reads TRBD1 or TRBD2 (5 bases each). Deletions cut 2 bases from V and 1 base from J, with 12 bases between. The germline CDR1 and CDR2 sequences are KGHSH and LQKENI. CDR3 length: 15 amino acids. The CDR3 nucleotides are TGTGCCAGCTCACCAACCGGGACGGCGTCCTACGAGCAGTACTTC. It encodes CASSPTGTASYEQYF.

The J gene is TRBJ2-2, the V gene TRBV6-4, with a weak D call TRBD1 (6 bases). Germline lookup yields CDR1 MRHNA and CDR2 SNTAGT. The CDR3 covers 17 residues. The ends were cut back, 0 bases at V and 5 bases at J, with 16 bases in the middle. The CDR3 sequence is CASSDSTAGDVTGELFF. The CDR3 DNA follows: TGTGCCAGCAGTGACTCGACTGCAGGGGATGTTACCGGGGAGCTGTTTTTT.

V and J are TRBV5-1 and TRBJ1-1; tentatively, D is TRBD1 (5 bases). Germline V gives CDR1 SGHRS, CDR2 YFSETQ. V lost 1 base to trimming and J lost 0 bases, with 10 bases between them. The CDR3 covers 15 residues. CDR3 DNA sequence: TGCGCCAGCAGCTTGTCCCCAGGGTTGAACACTGAAGCTTTCTTT. Its protein is CASSLSPGLNTEAFF.

The chain carries TRBV6-2 or TRBV6-3 and TRBJ2-7; D call uncertain. Germline assignment: CDR1 MNHEY and CDR2 SVGEGT. The CDR3 sequence is 16 residues long. V gave up 5 bases and J gave up 4 bases, with 21 bases separating them. Here the CDR3 DNA reads TGTGCCAGCAGTACCCCAAGACTCTATGAAGGTTACGAGCAGTACTTC. It is translated as CASSTPRLYEGYEQYF.

CDR3 residues: CASSALQSYEQYF. CDR3 nucleotide sequence: TGTGCCAGCAGTGCCCTACAGTCCTACGAGCAGTACTTC. The chain is built from TRBV2 and TRBJ2-7, with D uncertain. The ends were cut back, 4 bases at V and 1 base at J, with 8 bases in the middle. CDR1 is SNHLY, CDR2 FYNNEI, per germline. The CDR3 is 13 amino acids.

The chain recombines TRBV18 with TRBJ1-1; D unclear. CDR3 length equals 14 residues. The V gene lost 3 bases and the J gene lost 3 bases, with 11 bases spanning the gap. Germline CDR1 and CDR2: KGHSH and LQKENI. This CDR3 is CASSPTTADTEAFF. For the CDR3, the DNA is TGTGCCAGCTCACCGACGACGGCAGACACTGAAGCTTTCTTT. Using reference TRBV18 and TRBJ1-1 for the parts outside the CDR3, the full variable domain is NAGVMQNPRHLVRRRGQEARLRCSPMKGHSHVYWYRQLPEEGLKFMVYLQKENIIDESGMPKERFSAEFPKEGPSILRIQQVVRGDSAAYFCASSPTTADTEAFFGQGTRLTVV.

The V gene is TRBV7-8, the J gene TRBJ1-1, with D possibly TRBD1 on 5 matching bases. Germline V CDR1 and CDR2: SGHVS, FQNEAQ. CDR3 size: 14 residues. With 2 bases removed from V and 7 bases from J, the gap between germline ends came to 14 bases. This CDR3 is CASSLSRVRGEAFF. The CDR3 region has the DNA TGTGCCAGCAGCTTAAGTAGGGTGAGGGGTGAAGCTTTCTTT.

The chain joins TRBV7-9 to TRBJ1-2; D is unclear. The V and J ends lost 4 bases and 8 bases respectively, with 11 bases between them. CDR1 is SEHNR and CDR2 is FQNEAQ in the germline V gene (reference sequence). CDR3 size: 12 residues. CDR3 in amino acids: CASSWSGEGYTF. CDR3 nucleotides: TGTGCCAGCAGCTGGTCGGGAGAAGGCTACACCTTC.

The chain is built from TRBV6-2 or TRBV6-3 and TRBJ1-3; D is perhaps TRBD1 (6 bases). Trimming shortened V by 5 bases and J by 1 base, and 12 bases separated the two germline ends. This CDR3 has 15 residues. Germline V gene lookup returns CDR1 MNHEY and CDR2 SVGEGT. The CDR3 loop is CASSRDRTSGNTIYF. The DNA for the CDR3 is TGTGCCAGCAGTCGCGACAGGACTTCTGGAAACACCATATATTTT.

This rearrangement joins TRBV19 to TRBJ1-5; D unresolved. The CDR3 extends over 16 amino acids. V was clipped by 1 base and J by 1 base, with 11 bases between them. Looked up from germline, CDR1 is LNHDA and CDR2 is SQIVND (reference sequence). CDR3 coding DNA: TGTGCCAGTAGTATAGGGGCCACCTGGAGCAATCAGCCCCAGCATTTT. Encoded protein: CASSIGATWSNQPQHF.

This chain joins TRBV5-1 and TRBJ1-1; 8 nucleotides match TRBD1. The germline V gene encodes CDR1 SGHRS and CDR2 YFSETQ. The CDR3 has 14 residues. With V trimmed by 2 bases and J by 5 bases, 5 bases remained unmatched. The CDR3 loop reads CASSLAGGFTEAFF. CDR3 in DNA: TGCGCCAGCAGCTTAGCAGGGGGCTTTACTGAAGCTTTCTTT.

This clone has a single count. This chain joins TRBV6-5 and TRBJ1-5, with D possibly TRBD1 on 5 matching bases. V dropped 5 bases and J dropped 5 bases, with 16 bases sitting between them. The V gene's germline CDR1 is MNHEY and CDR2 SVGAGI. This CDR3 is built from 15 residues. For the CDR3, the DNA is TGTGCCAGCAGTCCACGCGGGGGGAACGATCAGCCCCAGCATTTT. It specifies CASSPRGGNDQPQHF.

The chain links TRBV29-1 to TRBJ2-7; maybe TRBD1 (5 bases). The CDR3 loop spans 13 amino acids. Trimming left V 7 bases short and J 0 bases short, with 13 bases between. CDR1 and CDR2 from the germline V gene are SQVTM and ANQGSEA. In nucleotides, the CDR3 is TGCAGCGCCTATTTACAGGACTCCTACGAGCAGTACTTC. It encodes CSAYLQDSYEQYF.

This sequence joins TRBV3-1 (or the pseudogene TRBV3-2) and TRBJ2-1; 10 bases are shared with TRBD2. The CDR3 spans 19 residues. Germline V gene lookup returns CDR1 LGHDT and CDR2 YNNKEL (reference sequence). The junction had 10 bases not matched to a gene; V was cut back by 0 bases and J by 2 bases. The DNA for the CDR3 is TGTGCCAGCAGCCAAGAGCTAGCGGGAGAACCGATGACCTACAATGAGCAGTTCTTC. Its translation is CASSQELAGEPMTYNEQFF.

This chain connects TRBV7-3 to TRBJ2-2, with 10 bases matching TRBD2. The CDR3 extends over 17 amino acids. Trimming at V came to 2 bases and at J to 3 bases, leaving 6 bases not matched to a gene. Germline V CDR1 and CDR2: SGHTA, FQGTGA. As DNA, the CDR3 is TGTGCCAGCAGCTTAGCTAGCGGGGGAACCTACACCGGGGAGCTGTTTTTT. It translates to CASSLASGGTYTGELFF.

The chain recombines TRBV6-6 with TRBJ2-3; a weak D match, TRBD2 (5 bases). The V and J ends lost 6 bases and 1 base respectively, with 8 bases between them. CDR1 is MNHNY, CDR2 SVGAGI, per germline (reference sequence). The CDR3 extends over 13 amino acids. The CDR3: CASRAGRTDTQYF. The CDR3, as DNA: TGTGCCAGCAGGGCGGGCCGCACAGATACGCAGTATTTT.

The genes are TRBV7-2 and TRBJ2-3; D remains ambiguous. CDR1 SGHTA and CDR2 FQGNSA come from the germline V gene. Trimming removed 5 bases from V and 2 bases from J, with 11 bases in between. The CDR3 totals 14 residues. The CDR3 here is CASSIQPTTDTQYF. The CDR3 region has the DNA TGTGCCAGCAGCATACAGCCGACCACAGATACGCAGTATTTT.

This clone is a singleton in its sample. The V and J genes are TRBV27 and TRBJ2-7, with TRBD1 identical over 8 bases. Germline lookup yields CDR1 MNHEY and CDR2 SMNVEV (reference sequence). CDR3 length: 14 residues. The V gene end was trimmed by 2 bases and the J gene end by 3 bases; junction bases not matched to a gene: 3. CDR3 sequence (DNA): TGTGCCAGCAGTTTAGACAGGGGATTCTACGAGCAGTACTTC. It is translated as CASSLDRGFYEQYF.

Concerning this clone itself: Germline is not matched at one junction end, which may reflect a read error. The chain carries TRBV5-4 and TRBJ1-6; D is ambiguous. The CDR3 is 15 residues long. Germline loops: CDR1 SGHNT, CDR2 YYREEE (reference sequence). The CDR3 loop is CASSLFPRDNSPLHF. In DNA, the CDR3 is TGTGCCAGCAGCTTGTTCCCCAGAGATAATTCGCCCCTCCACTTT.

This chain links TRBV29-1 with TRBJ2-2, with TRBD2 identical over 7 bases. The CDR3 extends over 14 amino acids. The V and J ends lost 1 base and 4 bases, in that order; junction bases with no gene match: 3. Per germline, CDR1 SQVTM and CDR2 ANQGSEA. CDR3 DNA sequence: TGCAGCGTTGAAGCGACTAGCTCCACCGGGGAGCTGTTTTTT. This translates into CSVEATSSTGELFF.

The V and J genes are TRBV2 and TRBJ1-2; possible D gene TRBD1, 5 bases. V was cut by 6 bases and J by 8 bases, with 19 bases left in between. The CDR3 runs to 14 residues. Germline values: CDR1 SNHLY, CDR2 FYNNEI. This chain's CDR3 is CASRGTSDPRGYTF. CDR3 DNA sequence: TGTGCCAGCAGAGGGACGTCCGACCCTCGAGGCTACACCTTC.

The rearrangement uses TRBV19 and TRBJ1-2; D unclear. The CDR3 length is 13 residues. The V end lost 11 bases, the J end lost 0 bases, and 13 bases lay between the germline ends. Germline V gives CDR1 LNHDA, CDR2 SQIVND (reference sequence). The CDR3 protein is CALSLISNYGYTF. The CDR3 nucleotides are TGTGCCCTCAGTCTGATCTCTAACTATGGCTACACCTTC.

DNA for the CDR3: TGTGCCACCAGTGCACCGGGACAGGGATACAATGAGCAGTTCTTC. It yields the protein CATSAPGQGYNEQFF. This chain connects TRBV24-1 to TRBJ2-1, with 9 bases matching TRBD1. The CDR3 covers 15 residues. Germline V gene data show CDR1 as KGHDR and CDR2 as SFDVKD. J was trimmed by 4 bases and V by 5 bases; bases with no gene match: 5.

This clone was recorded once. V is TRBV12-3 or TRBV12-4 and J is TRBJ2-7; possibly TRBD2 for D (6 bases). CDR3 size: 13 residues. Trimming took off 6 bases at V and 2 bases at J, with 11 bases between the two ends. CDR3 protein: CASRRDGTYEQYF. The CDR3 coding sequence is TGTGCCAGCAGGCGGGACGGTACCTACGAGCAGTACTTC.

This chain uses TRBV20-1 with TRBJ1-2, with 7 positions matching TRBD1. With 4 bases clipped from V and 10 bases from J, the junction kept 6 bases outside the gene matches. Germline V gene lookup returns CDR1 DFQATT and CDR2 SNEGSKA (reference sequence). The length of the CDR3 is 11 residues. CDR3 DNA sequence: TGCAGTGCTATGACAGGGTTTGACTACACCTTC. Protein product: CSAMTGFDYTF.

V is TRBV24-1 and J is TRBJ1-5, with D perhaps matching TRBD1 (5 bases). V shed 0 bases and J shed 3 bases, with 14 bases lying between them. CDR1 and CDR2 (germline): KGHDR, SFDVKD. This CDR3 spans 17 amino acids. In DNA form, the CDR3 reads TGTGCCACCAGTGATTTGATGGGGGGATCTTTCAATCAGCCCCAGCATTTT. Translated, it gives CATSDLMGGSFNQPQHF.

This chain uses TRBV6-2 or TRBV6-3 with TRBJ1-1; weak D call: TRBD1 (5 bases). Germline V gene lookup returns CDR1 MNHEY and CDR2 SVGEGT. The CDR3 is 13 amino acids. Trimming left V 4 bases short and J 1 base short, with 7 bases between. The CDR3 spells CASSFTGNTEAFF. The CDR3, as DNA: TGTGCCAGCAGTTTCACAGGGAACACTGAAGCTTTCTTT.

This rearrangement joins TRBV10-2 to TRBJ2-7, with TRBD1 matching over 7 bases. CDR3 length: 12 residues. Per the germline V gene, CDR1 is WSHSY and CDR2 is SAAADI. Trimming took 6 bases from V and 6 from J; bases not matched to a gene: 5. For the CDR3, the DNA is TGCGCCAGCAGGACAGGGCTTGGCGAGCAGTACTTC. It yields the protein CASRTGLGEQYF.

This clone appeared a single time. The chain joins TRBV4-2 to TRBJ1-1; D is unresolved. CDR3 length: 17 amino acids. V was trimmed by 4 bases and J by 0 bases, leaving 18 bases between them. Germline V gene sequence: CDR1 LGHNA, CDR2 YNFKEQ. The CDR3 DNA follows: TGTGCCAGCAGCCCGCAACCCGGGCCAATAATGAACACTGAAGCTTTCTTT. This gives the protein CASSPQPGPIMNTEAFF.

This chain joins TRBV19 and TRBJ2-6; the match to TRBD2 covers 14 bases. Trimming took 1 base from V and 12 from J; bases not matched to a gene: 11. The CDR3 has 18 amino acids. Germline lookup yields CDR1 LNHDA and CDR2 SQIVND (reference sequence). DNA for the CDR3: TGTGCCAGTAGTATAGTCGTCCTGACTAGCGGGAGGGCCCCCGTCCTGACTTTC. Translation: CASSIVVLTSGRAPVLTF.